The source of this T cell receptor (beta chain) is a study of T cell changes during pregnancy in multiple sclerosis. Method: immunoSEQ multiplex PCR; TCRdb's copy keeps in-frame clones and lacks some. The sample contains approximately 37,000 clones, roughly 94% of which appear only once. The receptor's source is a female donor with multiple sclerosis, enrolled in a pregnancy study. Here the sequenced sample was peripheral blood, taken in the third trimester of pregnancy.

The CDR3 DNA reads TGTGCCAGCAGTCTCCAGGGACAGATTTTATACAATGAGCAGTTCTTC. Its translation is CASSLQGQILYNEQFF. The chain uses TRBV28 and TRBJ2-1; 7 bases map to TRBD1. CDR1 and CDR2 (germline): MDHEN, SYDVKM. With V trimmed by 5 bases and J by 4 bases, 11 bases remained unmatched. This CDR3 spans 16 amino acids. Variable domain in full (rest from reference TRBV28 and TRBJ2-1): DVKVTQSSRYLVKRTGEKVFLECVQDMDHENMFWYRQDPGLGLRLIYFSYDVKMKEKGDIPEGYSVSREKKERFSLILESASTNQTSMYLCASSLQGQILYNEQFFGPGTRLTVL.